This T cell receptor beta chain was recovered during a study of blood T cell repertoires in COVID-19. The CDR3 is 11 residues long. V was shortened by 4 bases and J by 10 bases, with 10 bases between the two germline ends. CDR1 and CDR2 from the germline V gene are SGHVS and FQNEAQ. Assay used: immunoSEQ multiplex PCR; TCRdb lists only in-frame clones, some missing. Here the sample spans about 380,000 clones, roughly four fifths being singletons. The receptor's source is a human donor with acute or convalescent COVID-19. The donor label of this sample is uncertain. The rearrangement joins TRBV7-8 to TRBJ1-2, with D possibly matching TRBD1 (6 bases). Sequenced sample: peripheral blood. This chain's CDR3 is CASSSNRDYTF. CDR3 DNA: TGTGCCAGCAGCTCAAACAGGGACTACACCTTC.